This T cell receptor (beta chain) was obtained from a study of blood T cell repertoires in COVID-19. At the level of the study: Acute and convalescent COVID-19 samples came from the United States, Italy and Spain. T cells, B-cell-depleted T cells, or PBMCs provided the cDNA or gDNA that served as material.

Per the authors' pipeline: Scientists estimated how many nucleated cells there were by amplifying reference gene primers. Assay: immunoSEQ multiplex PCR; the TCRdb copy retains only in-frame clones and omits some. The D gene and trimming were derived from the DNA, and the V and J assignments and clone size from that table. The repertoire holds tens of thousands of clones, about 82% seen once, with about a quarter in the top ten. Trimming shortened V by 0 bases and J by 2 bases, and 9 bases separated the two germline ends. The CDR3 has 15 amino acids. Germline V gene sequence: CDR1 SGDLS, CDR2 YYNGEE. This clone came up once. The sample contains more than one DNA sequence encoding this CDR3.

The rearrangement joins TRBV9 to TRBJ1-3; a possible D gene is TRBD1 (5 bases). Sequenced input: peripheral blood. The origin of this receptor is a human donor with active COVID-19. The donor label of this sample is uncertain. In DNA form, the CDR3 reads TGTGCCAGCAGCGTAGCCTCGGGGGCTGGAAACACCATATATTTT. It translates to CASSVASGAGNTIYF.